This TCR beta chain is from a study of human T cells and chemical hapten exposure. Study details: Upper-back patches of 0.01% DPC were read at 6 days.

Sample time point: patch test 2, 6 weeks after DPC sensitization. Indicated treatment: therapeutic diphenylcyclopropenone sensitization with weekly scalp DPC. V shed 3 bases, J shed 4 bases, and the junction held 11 bases outside the gene matches. The CDR3 length is 17 residues. The germline CDR1 and CDR2 sequences are ENHRY and SYGVKD. MiXCR was run by TCRdb on the RACE reads, yielding one entry per CDR3 protein. The sample carries 140,000 or so distinct CDR3 sequences, 12% recorded once. The sample in question was whole blood, obtained in connection with sensitization to the hapten diphenylcyclopropenone (DPC). V and J are TRBV10-3 and TRBJ1-5; 8 nucleotides align to TRBD1. This receptor was identified in a woman aged 50 to 65 with alopecia areata. Some clones in this sample may be carry-over from other donors' samples. For the CDR3, the DNA is TGTGCCATCAGTGACTCCCGAGGACAGGGAACTAATCAGCCCCAGCATTTT. It specifies CAISDSRGQGTNQPQHF.